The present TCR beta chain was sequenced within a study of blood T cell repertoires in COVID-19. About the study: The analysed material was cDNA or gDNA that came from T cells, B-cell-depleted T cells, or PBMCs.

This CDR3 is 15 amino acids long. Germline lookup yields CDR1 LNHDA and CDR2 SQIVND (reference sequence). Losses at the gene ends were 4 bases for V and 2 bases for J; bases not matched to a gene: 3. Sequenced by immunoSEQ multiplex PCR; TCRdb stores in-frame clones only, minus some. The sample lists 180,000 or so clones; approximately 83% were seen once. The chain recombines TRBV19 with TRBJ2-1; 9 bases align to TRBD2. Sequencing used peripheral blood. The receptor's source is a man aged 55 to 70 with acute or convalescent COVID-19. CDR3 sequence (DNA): TGTGCCAGTAGTAAGTCTAGCGGGACCTACAATGAGCAGTTCTTC. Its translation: CASSKSSGTYNEQFF.